Listed below are T cell receptor beta chains from one sample, sequenced in a study of shared clonotypes between healthy human individuals. TCRdb's table, derived via immunoSEQ multiplex PCR, lists solely in-frame clones and lacks some. The data show about 1.1 million clones, about 80% seen once. Material: memory CD4+ T cells from PBMCs. The receptor source for this set is a man aged 18-30 years in good health. Some clones in this sample may be carry-over from other donors' samples. Each CDR3 is given with its conserved first and last residue. The D gene is left open where the match is weak. Size tells how often a clone was seen (once, few, many) or the class of an expanded clone, and some rows leave it out.

NA,TRBV7-9,TRBJ2-7,TRBD1,CASSQQGTGGYEQYF,TGTGCCAGCAGCCAGCAAGGGACAGGGGGCTACGAGCAGTACTTC
once,TRBV10-3,TRBJ1-5,NA,CAISESGGNQPQHF,TGTGCCATCAGTGAGTCGGGGGGAAATCAGCCCCAGCATTTT
NA,TRBV5-1,TRBJ2-5,TRBD1,CASSSRDRGQETQYF,TGCGCCAGCAGCTCCCGGGACAGGGGCCAAGAGACCCAGTACTTC
NA,TRBV7-2,TRBJ2-3,NA,CASSLGHRGADTQYF,TGTGCCAGCAGCTTAGGTCACAGAGGGGCAGATACGCAGTATTTT
NA,TRBV9,TRBJ2-3,NA,CASSASSTSTDTQYF,TGTGCCAGCAGCGCTTCCTCGACTAGCACAGATACGCAGTATTTT
NA,TRBV7-3,TRBJ2-2,NA,CASSLTGGTGELFF,TGTGCCAGCAGCTTGACCGGGGGCACCGGGGAGCTGTTTTTT
few,TRBV6-5,TRBJ1-2,NA,CASGTQYGYTF,TGTGCCAGCGGCACCCAATATGGCTACACCTTC
few,TRBV5-1,TRBJ1-1,NA,CASSGRGENTEAFF,TGCGCCAGCAGCGGAAGGGGCGAGAACACTGAAGCTTTCTTT
once,TRBV9,TRBJ2-7,TRBD2,CASSVLREPYEQYF,TGTGCCAGCAGCGTTTTGCGGGAGCCCTACGAGCAGTACTTC
few,TRBV6-1,TRBJ1-1,TRBD1,CASSTTGVVDTEAFF,TGTGCCAGCAGTACCACAGGGGTGGTCGACACTGAAGCTTTCTTT
NA,TRBV28,TRBJ2-3,TRBD2,CASSTRTSGVTDTQYF,TGTGCCAGCAGTACACGGACTAGCGGCGTAACAGATACGCAGTATTTT
NA,TRBV18,TRBJ2-7,TRBD2,CASSPPASGSYEQYF,TGTGCCAGCTCACCACCGGCTAGCGGCTCCTACGAGCAGTACTTC
NA,TRBV4-2,TRBJ2-1,TRBD2,CASSQASPRASGSNEQFF,TGTGCCAGCAGCCAAGCGTCTCCCAGAGCTAGCGGGAGCAATGAGCAGTTCTTC
once,TRBV10-3,TRBJ1-3,TRBD1,CAIKATGDGNTIYF,TGTGCCATCAAGGCGACAGGGGATGGAAACACCATATATTTT
NA,TRBV4-3,TRBJ2-2,NA,CASSPRAAGELFF,TGCGCCAGCAGCCCCAGGGCGGCCGGGGAGCTGTTTTTT
NA,TRBV28,TRBJ1-2,TRBD1,CASSVPGGAGYTF,TGTGCCAGCAGTGTTCCAGGGGGCGCCGGCTACACCTTC
NA,TRBV11-3,TRBJ2-5,NA,CASSAQEETQYF,TGTGCCAGCAGCGCACAGGAAGAGACCCAGTACTTC
few,TRBV11-2,TRBJ2-3,TRBD2,CASSLGSSGRTDTQYF,TGTGCCAGCAGCTTAGGATCTAGCGGGAGAACAGATACGCAGTATTTT
NA,TRBV6-6,TRBJ1-2,NA,CASHSLGARAGGYTF,TGTGCCAGCCACTCACTCGGGGCACGGGCTGGGGGCTACACCTTC
NA,TRBV20-1,TRBJ2-3,NA,CSAQEADTQYF,TGCAGTGCTCAAGAGGCAGATACGCAGTATTTT
NA,TRBV7-2,TRBJ2-1,TRBD2,CASSLSGSRLGEQFF,TGTGCCAGCAGCTTAAGCGGGAGTAGGTTGGGTGAGCAGTTCTTC
NA,TRBV10-1,TRBJ1-1,TRBD1,CASFSPGQGTSEAFF,TGCGCCAGCTTCTCTCCGGGACAGGGGACATCTGAAGCTTTCTTT
NA,TRBV29-1,TRBJ2-5,NA,CSAVGPEETQYF,TGCAGCGCGGTAGGGCCCGAAGAGACCCAGTACTTC
NA,TRBV9,TRBJ2-1,TRBD2,CASSPTRLAGAEFF,TGTGCCAGCAGCCCCACGAGGTTGGCGGGAGCTGAGTTCTTC
NA,TRBV28,TRBJ2-5,TRBD2,CAGHSGRGGETQYF,TGTGCCGGACATAGCGGGAGAGGAGGAGAGACCCAGTACTTC
NA,TRBV28,TRBJ2-6,NA,CASNSGANVLTF,TGTGCCAGCAACTCTGGGGCCAACGTCCTGACTTTC
NA,TRBV28,TRBJ2-1,NA,CASLGYNEQFF,TGTGCCAGCCTCGGATACAATGAGCAGTTCTTC
NA,TRBV2,TRBJ1-2,NA,CASAFNYGYTF,TGTGCCAGCGCCTTTAACTATGGCTACACCTTC
NA,TRBV9,TRBJ1-2,TRBD1,CASTPDRGGYGYTF,TGTGCCAGCACCCCGGACAGGGGAGGCTATGGCTACACCTTC
NA,TRBV30,TRBJ2-2,NA,CAWSVHSGFAGELFF,TGTGCCTGGAGTGTACATTCAGGGTTCGCCGGGGAGCTGTTTTTT
many,TRBV7-3,TRBJ2-7,NA,CASSADPSYEQYF,TGTGCCAGCAGTGCGGATCCCTCCTACGAGCAGTACTTC
NA,TRBV6-8,TRBJ2-1,TRBD2,CASRKTSGRYNEQFF,TGTGCCAGCAGGAAGACTAGCGGACGCTACAATGAGCAGTTCTTC
NA,TRBV11-3,TRBJ1-3,NA,CASSLGGYGGNTIYF,TGTGCCAGCAGCTTAGGAGGGTACGGTGGAAACACCATATATTTT
NA,TRBV5-1,TRBJ2-5,NA,CASSLGGLAVQETQYF,TGCGCCAGCAGCTTGGGAGGACTCGCGGTGCAAGAGACCCAGTACTTC
NA,TRBV10-3,TRBJ2-7,NA,CAISEGLPYEQYF,TGTGCCATCAGTGAGGGCCTGCCCTACGAGCAGTACTTC
NA,TRBV5-8,TRBJ2-7,TRBD2,CASSWGLAGGCYF,TGTGCCAGCAGCTGGGGACTAGCGGGAGGATGCTACTTC
NA,TRBV4-3,TRBJ2-1,NA,CASSQDARDFQYNEQFF,TGCGCCAGCAGCCAAGATGCGCGGGACTTCCAGTACAATGAGCAGTTCTTC
NA,TRBV7-6,TRBJ2-5,NA,CASSSIGGYRVETQYF,TGTGCCAGCAGCTCAATAGGAGGCTATAGGGTGGAGACCCAGTACTTC
NA,TRBV18,TRBJ2-5,NA,CASSPPLSVRDLDRETQYF,TGTGCCAGCTCACCACCATTGAGTGTCCGGGACCTCGACAGGGAGACCCAGTACTTC
NA,TRBV11-3,TRBJ2-1,TRBD2,CASSPPSGTNEQFF,TGTGCCAGCAGCCCCCCTAGCGGGACTAATGAGCAGTTCTTC
NA,TRBV25-1,TRBJ1-1,NA,CASSEIRAAGEAFF,TGTGCCAGCAGTGAAATCCGGGCTGCGGGTGAAGCTTTCTTT
many,TRBV10-3,TRBJ1-5,NA,CAISPGIGQPQHF,TGTGCCATCAGTCCAGGGATCGGTCAGCCCCAGCATTTT
NA,TRBV7-9,TRBJ2-1,TRBD2,CASSLVGGRGSNEQFF,TGTGCCAGCAGCTTAGTGGGCGGGAGGGGTTCGAATGAGCAGTTCTTC
NA,TRBV30,TRBJ2-5,NA,CAWSVGGSQETQYF,TGTGCCTGGAGTGTAGGGGGTTCCCAGGAGACCCAGTACTTC
NA,TRBV28,TRBJ2-7,NA,CASSRPSTGSYEQYF,TGTGCCAGCAGCCGCCCCTCTACAGGGAGCTACGAGCAGTACTTC
NA,TRBV10-2,TRBJ2-3,TRBD1,CASSRQGPSTDTQYF,TGCGCCAGCAGTAGACAGGGCCCGAGTACAGATACGCAGTATTTT
many,TRBV5-5,TRBJ1-4,NA,CASRRTATNEKLFF,TGTGCCAGCAGGAGGACGGCAACTAATGAAAAACTGTTTTTT
NA,TRBV6-1,TRBJ2-3,NA,CASTSDRGTDTQYF,TGTGCCAGCACATCGGACAGAGGCACAGATACGCAGTATTTT
NA,TRBV5-6,TRBJ2-4,TRBD1,CASSSRRDRGPGNIQYF,TGTGCCAGCAGCTCTCGCCGGGACAGGGGGCCTGGAAACATTCAGTACTTC
NA,TRBV7-9,TRBJ1-3,NA,CASSSDKNPGNTIYF,TGTGCCAGCAGCTCGGACAAGAACCCTGGAAACACCATATATTTT
NA,TRBV5-1,TRBJ2-7,NA,CASSGQGGTYEQYF,TGCGCCAGCAGTGGGCAGGGTGGGACCTACGAGCAGTACTTC